This entry features one T cell receptor (beta chain) sequence. As processed by the authors: Researchers report that nucleated cell counts were estimated from reference gene primer amplification. This table comes from immunoSEQ multiplex PCR, and its TCRdb copy is limited to in-frame clones, with some not included. For V, J and clone size, that table is used; D and trimming come from the DNA. Here the sample spans tens of thousands of clones, over 65% being singletons. The source of the sample is a study of blood T cell repertoires in COVID-19. Across the whole study: COVID-19 samples, acute and convalescent, were from the United States, Italy and Spain. T cells, B-cell-depleted T cells, or PBMCs supplied cDNA or gDNA.

Germline CDR1 is ENHRY and CDR2 is SYGVKD. The CDR3 length is 17 residues. Deletions cut 3 bases from V and 0 bases from J, with 12 bases between. The rearrangement links TRBV10-3 to TRBJ2-6; D ambiguous. The TCR comes from a woman between 65 and 79 years old with acute or convalescent COVID-19. The sequenced sample was peripheral blood. CDR3 DNA sequence: TGTGCCATCAGTGACGAAGTTAGGAGCTCTGGGGCCAACGTCCTGACTTTC. The encoded protein is CAISDEVRSSGANVLTF.